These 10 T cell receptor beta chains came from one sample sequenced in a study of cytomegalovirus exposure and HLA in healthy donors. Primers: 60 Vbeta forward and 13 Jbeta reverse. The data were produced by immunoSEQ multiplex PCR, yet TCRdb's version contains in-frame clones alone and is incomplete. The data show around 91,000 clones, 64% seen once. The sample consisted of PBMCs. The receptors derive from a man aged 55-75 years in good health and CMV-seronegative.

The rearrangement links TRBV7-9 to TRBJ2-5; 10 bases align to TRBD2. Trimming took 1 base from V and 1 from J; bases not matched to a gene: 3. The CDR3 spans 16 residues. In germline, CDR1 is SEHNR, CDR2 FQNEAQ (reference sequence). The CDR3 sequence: CASSLETSGFQETQYF. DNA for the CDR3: TGTGCCAGCAGCTTAGAGACTAGCGGGTTCCAAGAGACCCAGTACTTC.

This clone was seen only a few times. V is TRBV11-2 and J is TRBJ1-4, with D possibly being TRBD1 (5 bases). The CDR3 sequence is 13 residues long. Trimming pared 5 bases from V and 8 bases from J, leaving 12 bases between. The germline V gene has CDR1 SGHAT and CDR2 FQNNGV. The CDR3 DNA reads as TGTGCCAGCAGCCGGGGGACGGGAGAAAAACTGTTTTTT. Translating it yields CASSRGTGEKLFF.

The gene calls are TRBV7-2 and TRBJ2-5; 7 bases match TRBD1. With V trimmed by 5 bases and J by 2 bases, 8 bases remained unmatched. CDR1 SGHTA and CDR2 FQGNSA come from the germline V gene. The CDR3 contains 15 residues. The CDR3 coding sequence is TGTGCCAGCAGCGTGGGACAGATCCCTCAAGAGACCCAGTACTTC. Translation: CASSVGQIPQETQYF.

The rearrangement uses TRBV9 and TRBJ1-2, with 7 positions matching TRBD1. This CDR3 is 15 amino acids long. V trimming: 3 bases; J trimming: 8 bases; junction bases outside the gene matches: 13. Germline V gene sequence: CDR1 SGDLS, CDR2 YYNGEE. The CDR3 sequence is CASSGPSGQVGGYTF. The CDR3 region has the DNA TGTGCCAGCAGCGGCCCCTCTGGACAGGTAGGGGGCTACACCTTC.

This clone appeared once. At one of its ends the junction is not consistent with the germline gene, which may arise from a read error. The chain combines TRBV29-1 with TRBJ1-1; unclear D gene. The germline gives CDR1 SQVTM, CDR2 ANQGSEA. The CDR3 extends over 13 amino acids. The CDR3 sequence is CSVEIDIYTETFF. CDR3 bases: TGCAGCGTTGAGATAGACATCTACACTGAAACTTTCTTT.

CDR3 coding DNA: TGTGCCGGACAAAGGGGACTGACTTACGAGCAGTACTTC. It encodes CAGQRGLTYEQYF. The chain carries TRBV7-9 and TRBJ2-7; weak D call: TRBD2 (6 bases). This CDR3 contains 13 residues. Per germline, CDR1 SEHNR and CDR2 FQNEAQ (reference sequence). With 11 bases removed from V and 4 bases from J, the gap between germline ends came to 18 bases.

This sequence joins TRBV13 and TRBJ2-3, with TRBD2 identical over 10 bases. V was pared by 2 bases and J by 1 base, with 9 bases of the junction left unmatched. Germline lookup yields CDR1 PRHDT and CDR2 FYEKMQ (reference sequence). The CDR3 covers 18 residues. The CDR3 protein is CASSLRLAGVGGTDTQYF. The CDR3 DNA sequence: TGTGCCAGCAGCTTACGGCTAGCGGGAGTGGGGGGCACAGATACGCAGTATTTT.

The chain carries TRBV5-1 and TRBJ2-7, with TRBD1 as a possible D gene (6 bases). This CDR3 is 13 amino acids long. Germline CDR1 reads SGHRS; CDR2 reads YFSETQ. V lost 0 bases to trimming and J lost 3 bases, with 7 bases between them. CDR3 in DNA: TGCGCCAGCAGCTTGGAACAGGGCTACGAGCAGTACTTC. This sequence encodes CASSLEQGYEQYF. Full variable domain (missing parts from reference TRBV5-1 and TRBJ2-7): KAGVTQTPRYLIKTRGQQVTLSCSPISGHRSVSWYQQTPGQGLQFLFEYFSETQRNKGNFPGRFSGRQFSNSRSEMNVSTLELGDSALYLCASSLEQGYEQYFGPGTRLTVT.

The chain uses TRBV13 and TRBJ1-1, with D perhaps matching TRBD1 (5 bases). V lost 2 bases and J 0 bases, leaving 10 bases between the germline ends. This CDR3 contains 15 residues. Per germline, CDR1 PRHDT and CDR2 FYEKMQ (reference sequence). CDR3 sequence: CASSLTGDMNTEAFF. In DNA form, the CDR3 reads TGTGCCAGCAGCTTAACAGGCGATATGAACACTGAAGCTTTCTTT.

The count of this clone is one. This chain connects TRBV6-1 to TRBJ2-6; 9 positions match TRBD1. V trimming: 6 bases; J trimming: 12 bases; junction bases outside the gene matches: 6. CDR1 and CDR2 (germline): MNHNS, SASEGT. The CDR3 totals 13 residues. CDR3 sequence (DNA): TGTGCCAGCAGGGGGACAGGGCCAATCGTCCTGACTTTC. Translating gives CASRGTGPIVLTF.